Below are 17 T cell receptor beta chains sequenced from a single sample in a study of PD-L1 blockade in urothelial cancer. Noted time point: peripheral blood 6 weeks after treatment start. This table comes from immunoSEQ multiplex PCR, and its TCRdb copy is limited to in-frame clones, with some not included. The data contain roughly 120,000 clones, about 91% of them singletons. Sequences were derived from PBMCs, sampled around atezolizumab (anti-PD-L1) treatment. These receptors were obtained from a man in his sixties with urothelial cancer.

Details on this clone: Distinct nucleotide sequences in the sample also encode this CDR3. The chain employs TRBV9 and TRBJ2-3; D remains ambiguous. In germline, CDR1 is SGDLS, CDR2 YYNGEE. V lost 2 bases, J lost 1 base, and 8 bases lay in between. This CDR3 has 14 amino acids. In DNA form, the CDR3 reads TGTGCCAGCAGCGTTAGGCAGGGCACAGATACGCAGTATTTT. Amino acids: CASSVRQGTDTQYF. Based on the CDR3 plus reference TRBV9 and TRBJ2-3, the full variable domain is DSGVTQTPKHLITATGQRVTLRCSPRSGDLSVYWYQQSLDQGLQFLIQYYNGEERAKGNILERFSAQQFPDLHSELNLSSLELGDSALYFCASSVRQGTDTQYFGPGTRLTVL.

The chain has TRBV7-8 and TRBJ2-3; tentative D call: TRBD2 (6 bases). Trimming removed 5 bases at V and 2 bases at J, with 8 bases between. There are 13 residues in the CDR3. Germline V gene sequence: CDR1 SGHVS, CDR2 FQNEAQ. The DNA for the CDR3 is TGTGCCAGCAGCGGGAGGCCCACAGATACGCAGTATTTT. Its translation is CASSGRPTDTQYF.

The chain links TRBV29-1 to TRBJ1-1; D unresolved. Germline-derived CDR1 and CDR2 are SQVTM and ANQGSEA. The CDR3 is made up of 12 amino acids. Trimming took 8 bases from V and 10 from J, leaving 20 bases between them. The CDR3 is CSLNQPAGGAFF. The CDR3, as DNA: TGCAGCCTTAATCAGCCTGCTGGCGGAGCTTTCTTT.

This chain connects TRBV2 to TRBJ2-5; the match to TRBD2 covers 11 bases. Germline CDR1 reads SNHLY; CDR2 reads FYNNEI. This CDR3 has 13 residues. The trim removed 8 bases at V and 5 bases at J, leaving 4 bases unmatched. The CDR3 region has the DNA TGTGCCAGCGAAACTAGCGGGGGTGAGACCCAGTACTTC. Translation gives CASETSGGETQYF.

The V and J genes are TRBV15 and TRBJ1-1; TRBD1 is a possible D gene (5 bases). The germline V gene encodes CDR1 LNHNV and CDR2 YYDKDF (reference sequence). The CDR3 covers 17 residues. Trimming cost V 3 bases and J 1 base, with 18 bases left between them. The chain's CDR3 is CATSRGGRDAGNTEAFF. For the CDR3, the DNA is TGTGCCACCAGCAGGGGGGGGAGGGACGCGGGGAACACTGAAGCTTTCTTT.

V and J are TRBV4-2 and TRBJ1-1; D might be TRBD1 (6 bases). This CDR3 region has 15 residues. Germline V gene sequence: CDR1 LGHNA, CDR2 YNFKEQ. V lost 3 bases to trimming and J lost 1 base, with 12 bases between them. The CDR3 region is CASSQSDSQNTEAFF. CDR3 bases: TGTGCCAGCAGCCAGTCGGACAGCCAGAACACTGAAGCTTTCTTT.

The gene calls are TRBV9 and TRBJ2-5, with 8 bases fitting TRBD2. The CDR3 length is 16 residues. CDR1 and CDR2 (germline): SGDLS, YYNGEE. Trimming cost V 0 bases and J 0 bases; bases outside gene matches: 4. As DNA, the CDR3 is TGTGCCAGCAGCGTAGGGGTCGGGGGGGACCAAGAGACCCAGTACTTC. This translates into CASSVGVGGDQETQYF.

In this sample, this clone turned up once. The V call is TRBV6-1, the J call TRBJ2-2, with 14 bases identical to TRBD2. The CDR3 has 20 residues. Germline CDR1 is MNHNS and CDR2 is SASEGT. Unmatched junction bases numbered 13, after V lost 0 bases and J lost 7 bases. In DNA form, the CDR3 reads TGTGCCAGCAGTGAAGCCATAGGACTAGCGGGGGGCAGTTTCGGCGGGGAGCTGTTTTTT. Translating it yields CASSEAIGLAGGSFGGELFF.

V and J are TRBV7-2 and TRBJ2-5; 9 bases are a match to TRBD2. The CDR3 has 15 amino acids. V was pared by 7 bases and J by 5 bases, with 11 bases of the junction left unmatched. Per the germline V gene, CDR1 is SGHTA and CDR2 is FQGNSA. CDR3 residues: CASTSSAGGRETQYF. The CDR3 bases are TGTGCCAGCACCAGCTCTGCGGGGGGGCGGGAGACCCAGTACTTC.

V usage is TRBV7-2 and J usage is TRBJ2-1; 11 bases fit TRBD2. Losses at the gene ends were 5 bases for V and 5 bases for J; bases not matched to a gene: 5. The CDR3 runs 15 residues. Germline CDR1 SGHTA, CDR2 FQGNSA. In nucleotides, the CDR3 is TGTGCCAGCAGCCGTAGCGGGGGGGATCACAATGAGCAGTTCTTC. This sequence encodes CASSRSGGDHNEQFF. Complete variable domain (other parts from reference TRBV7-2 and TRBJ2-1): GAGVSQSPSNKVTEKGKDVELRCDPISGHTALYWYRQSLGQGLEFLIYFQGNSAPDKSGLPSDRFSAERTGGSVSTLTIQRTQQEDSAVYLCASSRSGGDHNEQFFGPGTRLTVL.

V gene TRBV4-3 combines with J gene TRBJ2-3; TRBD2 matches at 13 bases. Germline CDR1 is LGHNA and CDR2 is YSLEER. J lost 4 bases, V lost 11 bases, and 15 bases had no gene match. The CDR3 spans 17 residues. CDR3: CAGGTSGAWGNPDTQYF. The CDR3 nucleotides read TGCGCCGGGGGGACTAGCGGGGCGTGGGGCAATCCAGATACGCAGTATTTT.

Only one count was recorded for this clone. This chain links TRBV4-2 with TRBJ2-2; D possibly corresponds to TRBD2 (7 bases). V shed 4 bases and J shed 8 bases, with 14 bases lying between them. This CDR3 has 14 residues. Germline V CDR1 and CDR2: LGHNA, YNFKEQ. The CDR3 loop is CASSLTGGLGELFF. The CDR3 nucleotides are TGTGCCAGCAGCCTTACGGGGGGCCTTGGGGAGCTGTTTTTT.

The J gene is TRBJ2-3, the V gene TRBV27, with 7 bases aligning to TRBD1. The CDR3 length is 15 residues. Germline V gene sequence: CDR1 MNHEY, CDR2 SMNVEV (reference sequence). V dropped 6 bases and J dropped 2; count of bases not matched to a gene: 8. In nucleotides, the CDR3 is TGTGCCAGCAGCAAATTAGACAGGGCCACAGATACGCAGTATTTT. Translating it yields CASSKLDRATDTQYF.

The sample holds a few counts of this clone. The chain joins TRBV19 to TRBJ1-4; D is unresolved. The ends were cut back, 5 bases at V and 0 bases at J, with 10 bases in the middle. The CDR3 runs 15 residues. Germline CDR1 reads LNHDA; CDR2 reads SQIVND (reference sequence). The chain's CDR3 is CASSPNTATNEKLFF. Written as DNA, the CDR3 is TGTGCCAGTAGTCCAAACACCGCAACTAATGAAAAACTGTTTTTT. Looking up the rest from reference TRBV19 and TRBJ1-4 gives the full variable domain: DGGITQSPKYLFRKEGQNVTLSCEQNLNHDAMYWYRQDPGQGLRLIYYSQIVNDFQKGDIAEGYSVSREKKESFPLTVTSAQKNPTAFYLCASSPNTATNEKLFFGSGTQLSVL.

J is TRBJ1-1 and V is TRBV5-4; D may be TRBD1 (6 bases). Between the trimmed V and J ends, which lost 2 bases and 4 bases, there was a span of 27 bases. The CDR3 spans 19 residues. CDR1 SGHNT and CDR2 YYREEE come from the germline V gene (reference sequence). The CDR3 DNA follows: TGTGCCAGCAGCTTTAGGACGGGGGGCGCCGAGAACATGCCCACTGAAGCTTTCTTT. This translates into CASSFRTGGAENMPTEAFF.

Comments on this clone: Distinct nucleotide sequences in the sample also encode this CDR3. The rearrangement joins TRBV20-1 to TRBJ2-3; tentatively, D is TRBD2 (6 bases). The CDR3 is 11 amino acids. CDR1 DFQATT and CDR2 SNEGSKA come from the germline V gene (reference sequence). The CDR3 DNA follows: TGCAGCGTTGGGGGGACAGATACGCAGTATTTT. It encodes CSVGGTDTQYF.

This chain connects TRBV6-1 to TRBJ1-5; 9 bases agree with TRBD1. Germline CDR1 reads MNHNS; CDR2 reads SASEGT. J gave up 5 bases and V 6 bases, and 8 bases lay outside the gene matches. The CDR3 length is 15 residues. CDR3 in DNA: TGTGCCAGCAGACCCCCTTGGACAGGGGATCAGCCCCAGCATTTT. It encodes CASRPPWTGDQPQHF.